This T cell receptor (beta chain) was recovered during a study of CD8 T cells in Susac syndrome. The RNA, about 0.45 to 1 ug, was put through reverse transcription using random hexamers. TCRdb itself ran the immunoSEQ multiplex PCR reads through MiXCR, one entry per CDR3 protein. This table has about 190,000 distinct CDR3 sequences, under 95% appearing once. CD8+ and CD4+ T cells from blood underwent TCR beta sequencing. Looked up from germline, CDR1 is GTSNPN and CDR2 is SVGIG (reference sequence). Deletions cut 3 bases from V and 10 bases from J, with 13 bases between. The length of the CDR3 is 13 residues.

Sequencing used CD4+ T cells from PBMCs. This clonotype was sampled from a human donor in good health. The chain has TRBV30 and TRBJ1-6; TRBD1 might be the D (5 bases). The CDR3 is CAWRGQGESPLHF. The CDR3, as DNA: TGTGCCTGGAGGGGCCAGGGAGAGTCACCCCTCCACTTT. The variable domain in full, with the rest retrieved from reference TRBV30 and TRBJ1-6, is SQTIHQWPATLVQPVGSPLSLECTVEGTSNPNLYWYRQAAGRGLQLLFYSVGIGQISSEVPQNLSASRPQDRQFILSSKKLLLSDSGFYLCAWRGQGESPLHFGNGTRLTVT.